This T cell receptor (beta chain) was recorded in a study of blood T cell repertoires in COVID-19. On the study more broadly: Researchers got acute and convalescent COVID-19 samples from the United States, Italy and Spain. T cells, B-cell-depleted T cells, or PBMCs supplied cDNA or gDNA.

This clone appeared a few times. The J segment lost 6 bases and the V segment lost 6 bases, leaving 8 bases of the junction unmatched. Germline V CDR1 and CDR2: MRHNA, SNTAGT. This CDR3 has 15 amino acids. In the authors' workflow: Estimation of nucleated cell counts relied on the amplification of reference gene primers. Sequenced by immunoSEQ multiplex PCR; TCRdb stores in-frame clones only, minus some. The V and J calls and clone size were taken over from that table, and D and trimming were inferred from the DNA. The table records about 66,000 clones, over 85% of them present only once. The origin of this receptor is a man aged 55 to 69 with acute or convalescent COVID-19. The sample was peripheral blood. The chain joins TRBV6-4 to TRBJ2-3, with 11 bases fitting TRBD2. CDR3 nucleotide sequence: TGTGCCAGCAGCCGACTAGCGGGGAATTTGGATACGCAGTATTTT. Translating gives CASSRLAGNLDTQYF.